These T cell receptor beta chains were read from a single sample in a study of Ad26.COV2.S vaccination and SARS-CoV-2 variants. The repertoire was sequenced with immunoSEQ multiplex PCR; TCRdb's copy has only in-frame clones and lacks some. This table holds 300,000 to 350,000 clones, roughly 89% found once. The sequenced sample was peripheral blood, obtained in a trial of Ad26.COV2.S vaccine versus placebo. Every receptor here comes from a person between 18 and 60 years old who received the Ad26.COV2.S COVID-19 vaccine or a placebo. Each CDR3 is given with its conserved first and last residue. Each record gives: J gene, D gene, clone size, V gene, CDR3 DNA, CDR3 protein. D genes are given only for firm matches. Part of the rows lack a size; the others show once, few, many or a class for expanded clones.

j_call: TRBJ1-3
d_call: NA
clone_size: NA
v_call: TRBV4-1
cdr3_nt: TGCGCCAGCAGCCATACCAGGGAGGCTGGAAACACCATATATTTT
cdr3_aa: CASSHTREAGNTIYF

j_call: TRBJ1-1
d_call: NA
clone_size: once
v_call: TRBV7-3
cdr3_nt: TGTGCCAGCAGGGCTCAAGGGGGGACTGAAGCTTTCTTT
cdr3_aa: CASRAQGGTEAFF

j_call: TRBJ1-1
d_call: NA
clone_size: NA
v_call: TRBV7-9
cdr3_nt: TGTGCCAGCAGCCTTGATATGAACACTGAAGCTTTCTTT
cdr3_aa: CASSLDMNTEAFF

j_call: TRBJ2-2
d_call: NA
clone_size: NA
v_call: TRBV15
cdr3_nt: TGTGCCACCAGCGTCTTGGACTTAGGGACCGGGGAGCTGTTTTTT
cdr3_aa: CATSVLDLGTGELFF

j_call: TRBJ2-7
d_call: NA
clone_size: NA
v_call: TRBV11-3
cdr3_nt: TGTGCCAGCAGCTTAGGCAGGGAGGCCGAGCAGTACTTC
cdr3_aa: CASSLGREAEQYF

j_call: TRBJ2-5
d_call: TRBD1
clone_size: NA
v_call: TRBV10-1
cdr3_nt: TGCGCCAGCAAATCGACAGGGGAAGAGACCCAGTACTTC
cdr3_aa: CASKSTGEETQYF

j_call: TRBJ2-2
d_call: TRBD1
clone_size: once
v_call: TRBV11-2
cdr3_nt: TGTGCCAGCAGCTTATTTGACAGGGTGGGCAGGGAGCTGTTTTTT
cdr3_aa: CASSLFDRVGRELFF

j_call: TRBJ1-4
d_call: TRBD1
clone_size: NA
v_call: TRBV18
cdr3_nt: TGTGCCAGCTCACCGGCTGACAGGGATGAAAAACTGTTTTTT
cdr3_aa: CASSPADRDEKLFF

j_call: TRBJ1-1
d_call: TRBD1
clone_size: NA
v_call: TRBV7-2
cdr3_nt: TGTGCCAGCAGTCGGACAGGGGGCCCCGGCACTGAAGCTTTCTTT
cdr3_aa: CASSRTGGPGTEAFF

j_call: TRBJ2-5
d_call: NA
clone_size: once
v_call: TRBV6-2/TRBV6-3
cdr3_nt: TGTGCCAGCAGTCGGAGGCTGTGGGGCGCAGAGACCCAGTACTTC
cdr3_aa: CASSRRLWGAETQYF

j_call: TRBJ2-7
d_call: TRBD2
clone_size: NA
v_call: TRBV18
cdr3_nt: TGTGCCAGCTCACCACTTTCTAGCGGTTTCCACGAGCAGTACTTC
cdr3_aa: CASSPLSSGFHEQYF

j_call: TRBJ2-1
d_call: TRBD1
clone_size: NA
v_call: TRBV7-9
cdr3_nt: TGTGCCAGCAGCTTAGGGAGGAGGACAGGGGGCAATGAGCAGTTCTTC
cdr3_aa: CASSLGRRTGGNEQFF

j_call: TRBJ2-5
d_call: NA
clone_size: NA
v_call: TRBV7-9
cdr3_nt: TGTGCCAGCAGTCATACCGTAGGGAGGCGAGGGACCCAGTACTTC
cdr3_aa: CASSHTVGRRGTQYF

j_call: TRBJ2-1
d_call: NA
clone_size: NA
v_call: TRBV5-6
cdr3_nt: TGTGCCAGCAGCCTGGACGTAACTTCCTACAATGAGCAGTTCTTC
cdr3_aa: CASSLDVTSYNEQFF

j_call: TRBJ1-1
d_call: NA
clone_size: NA
v_call: TRBV5-1
cdr3_nt: TGCGCCAGCAGCCTAACACTGGGAGTATTAGAAGCTTTCTTT
cdr3_aa: CASSLTLGVLEAFF

j_call: TRBJ1-2
d_call: NA
clone_size: NA
v_call: TRBV3-1/TRBV3-2
cdr3_nt: TGTGCCAGCAACACGGCTAACTATGGCTACACCTTC
cdr3_aa: CASNTANYGYTF

j_call: TRBJ2-5
d_call: TRBD1
clone_size: NA
v_call: TRBV19
cdr3_nt: TGTGCCAGTAGTATAGGGACAGGTTACCAAGAGACCCAGTACTTC
cdr3_aa: CASSIGTGYQETQYF

j_call: TRBJ2-4
d_call: NA
clone_size: NA
v_call: TRBV27
cdr3_nt: TGTGCCAGCAGCAGAGACAGGCTCGGAAACATTCAGTACTTC
cdr3_aa: CASSRDRLGNIQYF

j_call: TRBJ2-7
d_call: NA
clone_size: few
v_call: TRBV11-2
cdr3_nt: TGTGCCAGCAGCGCCGGGGACGGATCCTACGAGCAGTACTTC
cdr3_aa: CASSAGDGSYEQYF

j_call: TRBJ1-1
d_call: NA
clone_size: few
v_call: TRBV6-4
cdr3_nt: TGTGCCAGCAGCCTGGACAAGAACACTGAAGCTTTCTTT
cdr3_aa: CASSLDKNTEAFF

j_call: TRBJ1-3
d_call: TRBD1
clone_size: NA
v_call: TRBV9
cdr3_nt: TGTGCCAGCAGCAGGGACAGGTCTGGAAACACCATATATTTT
cdr3_aa: CASSRDRSGNTIYF

j_call: TRBJ1-2
d_call: TRBD1
clone_size: NA
v_call: TRBV2
cdr3_nt: TGTGCCAGCAGAAAGACAGGGGTAGAGAACTATGGCTACACCTTC
cdr3_aa: CASRKTGVENYGYTF

j_call: TRBJ2-2
d_call: NA
clone_size: NA
v_call: TRBV18
cdr3_nt: TGTGCCAGCTCAGGACGGAACACCGGGGAGCTGTTTTTT
cdr3_aa: CASSGRNTGELFF

j_call: TRBJ1-6
d_call: NA
clone_size: NA
v_call: TRBV7-8
cdr3_nt: TGTGCCAGCAGCTTTCGGGGTTCACCCCTCCACTTT
cdr3_aa: CASSFRGSPLHF

j_call: TRBJ1-2
d_call: TRBD1
clone_size: NA
v_call: TRBV9
cdr3_nt: TGTGCCAGCAGCGTAGAGACAGGGGCTAGGGGCTACACCTTC
cdr3_aa: CASSVETGARGYTF

j_call: TRBJ1-1
d_call: NA
clone_size: NA
v_call: TRBV29-1
cdr3_nt: TGCAGCGTGGGGCTGGCAGGTGAAGCTTTCTTT
cdr3_aa: CSVGLAGEAFF

j_call: TRBJ2-7
d_call: TRBD1
clone_size: NA
v_call: TRBV6-6
cdr3_nt: TGTGCCAGCAGGACCGGGACAGGGGCCTCCTACGAGCAGTACTTC
cdr3_aa: CASRTGTGASYEQYF

j_call: TRBJ1-2
d_call: TRBD1
clone_size: NA
v_call: TRBV20-1
cdr3_nt: TGCAGTGCCAGTTCTAGGGGGCTTGGCTATGGCTACACCTTC
cdr3_aa: CSASSRGLGYGYTF

j_call: TRBJ2-2
d_call: TRBD1
clone_size: NA
v_call: TRBV7-9
cdr3_nt: TGTGCCAGCAGCCTACAGGGGGTTCCCGGGGAGCTGTTTTTT
cdr3_aa: CASSLQGVPGELFF

j_call: TRBJ2-3
d_call: NA
clone_size: NA
v_call: TRBV14
cdr3_nt: TGTGCCAGCAGCAACCCCCCAGATACGCAGTATTTT
cdr3_aa: CASSNPPDTQYF

j_call: TRBJ2-2
d_call: NA
clone_size: NA
v_call: TRBV7-9
cdr3_nt: TGTGCCAGCAGCTTATACAGGACAGCGAACACCGGGGAGCTGTTTTTT
cdr3_aa: CASSLYRTANTGELFF

j_call: TRBJ1-4
d_call: NA
clone_size: NA
v_call: TRBV9
cdr3_nt: TGTGCCAGCAGCGTAGGCCCAGGGAGGGAAAAACTGTTTTTT
cdr3_aa: CASSVGPGREKLFF

j_call: TRBJ2-7
d_call: TRBD1
clone_size: NA
v_call: TRBV6-2/TRBV6-3
cdr3_nt: TGTGCCAGCAGTTACCTAGGACAGGGGCGCGAGCAGTACTTC
cdr3_aa: CASSYLGQGREQYF

j_call: TRBJ2-7
d_call: NA
clone_size: NA
v_call: TRBV7-2
cdr3_nt: TGTGCCAGCAGAGCCCTAGCGCATAGCTCCTACGAGCAGTACTTC
cdr3_aa: CASRALAHSSYEQYF

j_call: TRBJ2-5
d_call: TRBD1
clone_size: NA
v_call: TRBV7-9
cdr3_nt: TGTGCCAGCAGCTCCTTCCCGGGACAGGGACAAGAGACCCAGTACTTC
cdr3_aa: CASSSFPGQGQETQYF

j_call: TRBJ1-1
d_call: NA
clone_size: once
v_call: TRBV19
cdr3_nt: TGTGCCAGTTCATTCTTTGGGGCTGAAGCTTTCTTT
cdr3_aa: CASSFFGAEAFF

j_call: TRBJ2-1
d_call: TRBD2
clone_size: NA
v_call: TRBV19
cdr3_nt: TGTGCCAGTAGTATTCTCCTAGCGGGAGCCAATGAGCAGTTCTTC
cdr3_aa: CASSILLAGANEQFF

j_call: TRBJ1-4
d_call: NA
clone_size: NA
v_call: TRBV5-5
cdr3_nt: TGTGCCAGCACCCCACAGCGTCCTGTATCGGGTGAAAAACTGTTTTTT
cdr3_aa: CASTPQRPVSGEKLFF

j_call: TRBJ1-5
d_call: NA
clone_size: NA
v_call: TRBV12-3/TRBV12-4
cdr3_nt: TGTGCCAGCAGCCCTTGGATCGGTCAGCCCCAGCATTTT
cdr3_aa: CASSPWIGQPQHF

j_call: TRBJ2-7
d_call: NA
clone_size: once
v_call: TRBV10-3
cdr3_nt: TGTGCCATCAGTGTACAGGCCGGTTCCTACGAGCAGTACTTC
cdr3_aa: CAISVQAGSYEQYF

j_call: TRBJ2-1
d_call: NA
clone_size: NA
v_call: TRBV29-1
cdr3_nt: TGCAGCGTTGAAGTCGGCACTAGAGGGCAGTTCTTC
cdr3_aa: CSVEVGTRGQFF

j_call: TRBJ2-4
d_call: NA
clone_size: NA
v_call: TRBV11-2
cdr3_nt: TGTGCCAGCAGTTATTCGCCGGGGAGCTACATTCAGTACTTC
cdr3_aa: CASSYSPGSYIQYF

j_call: TRBJ2-6
d_call: NA
clone_size: NA
v_call: TRBV5-1
cdr3_nt: TGCGCCAGCAGCTCTGGATACTCTGGGGCCAACGTCCTGACTTTC
cdr3_aa: CASSSGYSGANVLTF

j_call: TRBJ2-7
d_call: TRBD1
clone_size: few
v_call: TRBV3-1/TRBV3-2
cdr3_nt: TGTGCCAGCAGCCAAGGGGGGACAGGGAACTCCTACGAGCAGTACTTC
cdr3_aa: CASSQGGTGNSYEQYF

j_call: TRBJ2-1
d_call: NA
clone_size: NA
v_call: TRBV11-3
cdr3_nt: TGTGCCAGCAGCTTAGATCGGGGCAATGAGCAGTTCTTC
cdr3_aa: CASSLDRGNEQFF

j_call: TRBJ1-1
d_call: NA
clone_size: NA
v_call: TRBV5-6
cdr3_nt: TGTGCCAGCAGAGAGGGATTGAACACTGAAGCTTTCTTT
cdr3_aa: CASREGLNTEAFF

j_call: TRBJ2-2
d_call: NA
clone_size: NA
v_call: TRBV9
cdr3_nt: TGTGCCAGCAGCGTAAGCAGTTCTGGCACCGGGGAGCTGTTTTTT
cdr3_aa: CASSVSSSGTGELFF

j_call: TRBJ2-3
d_call: TRBD2
clone_size: NA
v_call: TRBV19
cdr3_nt: TGTGCCAGTAAAGCTAGCGGGGAGAGCACAGATACGCAGTATTTT
cdr3_aa: CASKASGESTDTQYF

j_call: TRBJ2-2
d_call: TRBD1
clone_size: NA
v_call: TRBV4-2
cdr3_nt: TGTGCCAGCAGCCAAGTCGGGACAGGCTACACCGGGGAGCTGTTTTTT
cdr3_aa: CASSQVGTGYTGELFF

j_call: TRBJ2-3
d_call: TRBD1
clone_size: NA
v_call: TRBV7-7
cdr3_nt: TGTGCTAGCAGCTTAGGGACAGGGGGCGAGACAGATACGCAGTATTTT
cdr3_aa: CASSLGTGGETDTQYF

j_call: TRBJ1-2
d_call: TRBD1
clone_size: NA
v_call: TRBV4-1
cdr3_nt: TGCGCCAGCAGCCAAGGGCGACAGGGACTCTATGGCTACACCTTC
cdr3_aa: CASSQGRQGLYGYTF